The TCR beta chain described here comes from a study of T cells in Graves' hyperthyroidism and ophthalmopathy. Germline CDR1 is SGHTA and CDR2 is FQGNSA. This CDR3 has 15 amino acids. The V and J ends lost 4 bases and 5 bases, in that order; junction bases with no gene match: 9. Using RNA transcripts as the source, TCR beta CDR3 regions were amplified. HTBI primers were the set used in a first-round RT-PCR of the TCR CDR3. TCRdb analysed the multiplex PCR reads with MiXCR anew, one entry per CDR3 protein. This table has more than 350,000 distinct CDR3 sequences, 13% to 15% appearing once. The sample holds many counts of this clonotype.

The clonotype comes from a woman aged 55-75 years with Graves' ophthalmopathy. This sequence joins TRBV7-2 and TRBJ2-7; TRBD2 matches at 9 bases. The sample consisted of blood. The CDR3 coding sequence is TGTGCCAGCAGCTCCGTAGCGGGAGTCGTTAACGAGCAGTACTTC. Residues: CASSSVAGVVNEQYF.